This T cell receptor beta chain appears in the sequencing data of a study of T-cell reconstitution after alpha-beta-depleted transplantation in children. As it was prepared, the TCRbeta library received unique molecular identifiers. TCRdb recomputed calls from the PCR reads with MiXCR, one row per CDR3 protein. The table records almost 400,000 distinct CDR3 sequences, just over 20% of them present only once. The CDR3 is 15 amino acids. Germline V gives CDR1 SGHRS, CDR2 YFSETQ. Trimming cost V 4 bases and J 6 bases, with 18 bases left between them. V and J are TRBV5-1 and TRBJ2-3; D is tentatively TRBD1 or TRBD2 (5 bases each). This receptor was identified in a human donor who donated a stem cell graft to a child with acute myeloid leukemia. This specimen consisted of PBMCs from the stem cell graft donor, obtained from the stem cell graft. The CDR3 nucleotides read TGCGCCAGCAGCATACAGGCTCAAGGGACGGATACGCAGTATTTT. It yields the protein CASSIQAQGTDTQYF.